This T cell receptor (beta chain) was observed in a study of blood T cell repertoires in COVID-19. In the original analysis: Nucleated cell number was recorded as an estimate derived from reference gene primer amplification. TCRdb's table, derived via immunoSEQ multiplex PCR, lists solely in-frame clones and lacks some. Clone size and V and J calls were adopted from that table, with D and trimming inferred from the DNA. This table holds roughly 500,000 clones, around 89% found once. Between the trimmed V and J ends, which lost 3 bases and 5 bases, there was a span of 20 bases. This CDR3 region has 16 residues. Germline CDR1 is SGHDT and CDR2 is YYEEEE.

Material: PBMCs or T cells enriched from blood (not recorded which). The rearrangement joins TRBV5-6 to TRBJ2-5, with D perhaps matching TRBD1 (6 bases). The TCR comes from a woman aged 40 to 49 who had recovered from COVID-19. CDR3 region: CASSSDVQGRRETQYF. Written as DNA, the CDR3 is TGTGCCAGCAGCTCCGATGTACAGGGCCGGAGGGAGACCCAGTACTTC.